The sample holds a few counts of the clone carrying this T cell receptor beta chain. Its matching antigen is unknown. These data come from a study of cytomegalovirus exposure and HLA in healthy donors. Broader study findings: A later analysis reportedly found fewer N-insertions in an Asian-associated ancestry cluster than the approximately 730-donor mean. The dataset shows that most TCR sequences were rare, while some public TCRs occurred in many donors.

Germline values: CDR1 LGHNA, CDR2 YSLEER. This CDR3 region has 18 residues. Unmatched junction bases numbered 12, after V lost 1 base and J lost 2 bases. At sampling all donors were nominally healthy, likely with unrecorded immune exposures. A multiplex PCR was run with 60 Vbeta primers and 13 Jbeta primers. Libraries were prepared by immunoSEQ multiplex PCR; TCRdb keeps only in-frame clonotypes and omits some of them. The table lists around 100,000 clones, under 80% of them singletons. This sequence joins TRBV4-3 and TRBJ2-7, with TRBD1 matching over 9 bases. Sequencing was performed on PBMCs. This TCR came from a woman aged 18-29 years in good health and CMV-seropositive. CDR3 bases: TGCGCCAGCAGCCAAGTCCTTATTACAGGGGGCACTCCCTACGAGCAGTACTTC. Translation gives CASSQVLITGGTPYEQYF.